This paragraph reports one T cell receptor beta chain. In the authors' workflow: Reference gene primer amplification gave estimated nucleated cell counts. Clones were sequenced by immunoSEQ multiplex PCR, and TCRdb holds only the in-frame ones, with some missing. V, J and clone size reflect that table, while D and trimming were determined from the DNA. The table has about 310,000 clones, around 86% seen once. This sample is drawn from a study of blood T cell repertoires in COVID-19. Study summary: Collection of acute and convalescent COVID-19 samples took place in the United States, Italy and Spain. Nucleic acid was either cDNA or gDNA, and it came from T cells, B-cell-depleted T cells, or PBMCs.

The germline CDR1 and CDR2 sequences are SNHLY and FYNNEI. Trimming took 7 bases from V and 16 from J, leaving 17 bases between them. The CDR3 loop spans 11 amino acids. The sequenced material came from peripheral blood. This receptor was identified in a man aged 50 to 60 with active or convalescent COVID-19. The chain links TRBV2 to TRBJ2-1; weak D call: TRBD2 (5 bases). CDR3 region: CASNERAERFF. CDR3 DNA sequence: TGTGCCAGCAATGAGCGAGCGGAGCGATTCTTC.